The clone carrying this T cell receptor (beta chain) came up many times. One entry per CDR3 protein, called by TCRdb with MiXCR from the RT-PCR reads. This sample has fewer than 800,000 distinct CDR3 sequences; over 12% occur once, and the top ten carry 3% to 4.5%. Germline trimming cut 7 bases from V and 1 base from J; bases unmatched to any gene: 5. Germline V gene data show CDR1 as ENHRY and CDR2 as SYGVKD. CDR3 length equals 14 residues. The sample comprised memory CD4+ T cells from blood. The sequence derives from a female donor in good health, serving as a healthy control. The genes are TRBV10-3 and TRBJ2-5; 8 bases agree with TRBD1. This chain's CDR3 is CAITDGQGQETQYF. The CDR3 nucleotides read TGTGCCATCACAGATGGACAGGGCCAAGAGACCCAGTACTTC.